A selection of T cell receptor beta chains follows, all from one sample in a study of CD4 T cells in relation to SARS-CoV-2 and coronaviruses. These receptors lack a known antigen. Clones were read by immunoSEQ multiplex PCR, and TCRdb kept only the in-frame ones, dropping some. There are about 26,000 clones in the sample; 73% occur only once, and about 22% lies in the top ten. The sample taken for sequencing was CD4+ T cells from PBMCs, cultured in vitro. These receptors came from a human donor in good health. The CDR3 runs from the conserved cysteine through the conserved F or W. A D gene is named only where the DNA matches it firmly. Where a row states a size, it is once, few, many or the class of an expanded clone; other rows omit it.

CDR3 protein	CDR3 DNA	clone size	J gene	CDR3 length	V gene	D gene
CASSPGTSGLQETQYF	TGTGCCAGCAGCCCAGGGACTAGCGGACTCCAAGAGACCCAGTACTTC	NA	TRBJ2-5	16	TRBV11-3	TRBD2
CASRPGLAVYEQYF	TGTGCCAGCAGACCGGGACTAGCGGTCTACGAGCAGTACTTC	NA	TRBJ2-7	14	TRBV6-5	TRBD2
CASSEKGVNGYTF	TGTGCCAGCAGTGAAAAGGGCGTGAATGGCTACACCTTC	once	TRBJ1-2	13	TRBV6-1	NA
CASSPGLGDYEQYF	TGTGCCAGCTCACCCGGACTGGGGGACTACGAGCAGTACTTC	NA	TRBJ2-7	14	TRBV18	NA
CASSLAGRVPQETQYF	TGCGCCAGCAGCTTGGCCGGGAGGGTCCCCCAAGAGACCCAGTACTTC	NA	TRBJ2-5	16	TRBV5-1	TRBD2
CASSDQTGTGTEKLFF	TGCGCCAGCAGCGACCAGACCGGGACAGGGACTGAAAAACTGTTTTTT	NA	TRBJ1-4	16	TRBV4-3	TRBD1
CASSPELTVLSYEQYF	TGTGCCAGCTCACCGGAGTTGACAGTTCTTTCCTACGAGCAGTACTTC	NA	TRBJ2-7	16	TRBV18	NA
CASSNPGLAGGENEQFF	TGTGCCAGCAGCAACCCGGGACTAGCGGGAGGTGAGAATGAGCAGTTCTTC	NA	TRBJ2-1	17	TRBV7-3	TRBD2
CASSLGTKNTGELFF	TGTGCCAGCAGCTTAGGAACCAAGAACACCGGGGAGCTGTTTTTT	NA	TRBJ2-2	15	TRBV7-9	NA
CASSTRGRTSGGRWLFF	TGTGCCAGTAGTACACGCGGACGGACTAGCGGGGGCCGGTGGCTGTTTTTT	NA	TRBJ2-2	17	TRBV19	TRBD2
CASRGDSGRIGLVKLFF	TGCGCCAGCCGAGGGGATAGCGGGAGGATCGGTTTAGTGAAGCTGTTTTTT	NA	TRBJ2-2	17	TRBV10-2	TRBD2
CASSREIRTGHNEKLFF	TGTGCCAGCAGCAGAGAAATTCGTACAGGGCATAATGAAAAACTGTTTTTT	NA	TRBJ1-4	17	TRBV21-1	NA
CASSHQTGEEGQVNTEAFF	TGCGCCAGCAGTCACCAGACAGGAGAAGAGGGGCAGGTGAACACTGAAGCTTTCTTT	NA	TRBJ1-1	19	TRBV23-1	NA
CASSVGLEETQYF	TGTGCCAGCAGCGTAGGGCTAGAAGAGACCCAGTACTTC	NA	TRBJ2-5	13	TRBV9	NA